A selection of T cell receptor beta chains follows, all from one sample in a study of blood T cell repertoires in COVID-19. The repertoire was sequenced with immunoSEQ multiplex PCR; TCRdb's copy has only in-frame clones and lacks some. The data show hundreds of thousands of clones, with around nine tenths seen just once and roughly 1.6% held by the top ten. The source material was PBMCs or T cells enriched from blood (not recorded which). The source of these receptors is a woman aged 45-65 years who had recovered from COVID-19. Each CDR3 is given with its conserved first and last residue. D genes are given only for firm matches. Some rows have no size entry. The others give once, few or many, or a class for an expanded clone.

CDR3 protein	CDR3 DNA	V gene	J gene	D gene	clone size
CASSLRLPANTGELFF	TGTGCCAGTAGTTTGAGACTACCCGCGAACACCGGGGAGCTGTTTTTT	TRBV19	TRBJ2-2	-	-
CASSRTGIGTKNIQYF	TGCGCCAGCAGCCGTACGGGTATCGGGACCAAAAACATTCAGTACTTC	TRBV4-1	TRBJ2-4	-	-
CASSSGGYEQYF	TGTGCCAGCAGTTCAGGTGGTTACGAGCAGTACTTC	TRBV28	TRBJ2-7	-	-
CASSVGTVGLNTEAFF	TGTGCCAGCAGCGTAGGGACAGTCGGCTTGAACACTGAAGCTTTCTTT	TRBV9	TRBJ1-1	-	-
CASRRTSESTGELFF	TGTGCCAGCAGACGGACTAGCGAGTCTACCGGGGAGCTGTTTTTT	TRBV7-3	TRBJ2-2	TRBD2	-
CASSKQGGYNEQFF	TGTGCCAGCAGTAAACAGGGGGGTTACAATGAGCAGTTCTTC	TRBV5-5	TRBJ2-1	TRBD1	-
CASSSGVHEQYF	TGCGCCAGCAGCTCCGGGGTCCACGAGCAGTACTTC	TRBV5-1	TRBJ2-7	-	-
CASSPWTGRMTEAFF	TGTGCCAGCTCACCATGGACAGGGAGGATGACTGAAGCTTTCTTT	TRBV18	TRBJ1-1	TRBD1	-
CASSAGETQYF	TGTGCCAGCAGTGCCGGAGAGACCCAGTACTTC	TRBV28	TRBJ2-5	-	-
CASSLSGGVAFF	TGTGCCAGCAGTTTATCAGGGGGGGTAGCTTTCTTT	TRBV27	TRBJ1-1	-	-
CASSTRTSGSDYNEQFF	TGTGCCAGCAGCACCCGGACTAGCGGGAGTGACTACAATGAGCAGTTCTTC	TRBV9	TRBJ2-1	TRBD2	-
CASSREGLRNQPQHF	TGTGCCAGCAGTCGTGAGGGACTACGCAATCAGCCCCAGCATTTT	TRBV6-2/TRBV6-3	TRBJ1-5	-	-
CSVARTSESDTQYF	TGCAGCGTTGCAAGGACTAGTGAGTCAGATACGCAGTATTTT	TRBV29-1	TRBJ2-3	TRBD2	-
CASSEGLGGYEQFF	TGTGCCAGCAGTGAGGGACTAGGGGGCTATGAGCAGTTCTTC	TRBV2	TRBJ2-1	-	-
CASSDGTAEETQYF	TGCGCCAGCAGCGATGGGACAGCTGAAGAGACCCAGTACTTC	TRBV5-1	TRBJ2-5	TRBD1	-
CASSQQDISSYNEQFF	TGTGCCAGCAGCCAACAGGACATAAGCTCCTACAATGAGCAGTTCTTC	TRBV4-2	TRBJ2-1	-	-
CASSFGQGVGEKLFF	TGTGCCAGCAGCTTCGGACAGGGTGTGGGTGAAAAACTGTTTTTT	TRBV9	TRBJ1-4	TRBD1	-
CASSLASGLRAKNIQYF	TGTGCCAGCAGTTTAGCTTCAGGGTTAAGGGCCAAAAACATTCAGTACTTC	TRBV27	TRBJ2-4	-	-
CASSSSLMRYEQYF	TGTGCCAGCAGTTCTAGTCTTATGAGGTACGAGCAGTACTTC	TRBV6-5	TRBJ2-7	-	-
CAISPSIWGVGYNEQFF	TGTGCCATCAGCCCGAGCATTTGGGGGGTGGGTTACAATGAGCAGTTCTTC	TRBV10-3	TRBJ2-1	-	-
CASSYGPGQGSDTEAFF	TGTGCCAGCAGTTACGGTCCGGGACAGGGGTCGGACACTGAAGCTTTCTTT	TRBV6-2/TRBV6-3	TRBJ1-1	TRBD1	-
CASSATRTGDAQETQYF	TGTGCCAGCAGCGCCACCCGGACAGGGGACGCCCAAGAGACCCAGTACTTC	TRBV9	TRBJ2-5	TRBD1	once
CASMGGTTDTQYF	TGTGCCAGCATGGGGGGGACCACAGATACGCAGTATTTT	TRBV12-3/TRBV12-4	TRBJ2-3	TRBD2	-
CASSFGTGDTQYF	TGTGCCAGCAGTTTCGGTACAGGGGATACGCAGTATTTT	TRBV27	TRBJ2-3	-	-
CASSQDPGGIAAPYEQYF	TGCGCCAGCAGCCAAGACCCCGGAGGCATTGCGGCCCCCTACGAGCAGTACTTC	TRBV4-1	TRBJ2-7	-	-
CASSPNLWTGKGQPQHF	TGTGCCAGCAGTCCAAACCTTTGGACAGGGAAGGGACAGCCCCAGCATTTT	TRBV27	TRBJ1-5	TRBD1	once
CAWSFGTGELFF	TGTGCCTGGAGTTTCGGGACCGGGGAGCTGTTTTTT	TRBV30	TRBJ2-2	-	-
CASSLAGQLFTGELFF	TGTGCCAGCAGTTTAGCCGGACAGCTCTTCACCGGGGAGCTGTTTTTT	TRBV28	TRBJ2-2	-	many
CAWSVRRGARGRGDTQYF	TGTGCCTGGAGTGTACGGCGAGGGGCCAGGGGCCGGGGAGATACGCAGTATTTT	TRBV30	TRBJ2-3	-	-
CASSLGLEGRGIAKNIQYF	TGTGCCAGCAGCTTGGGACTAGAAGGAAGAGGGATAGCCAAAAACATTCAGTACTTC	TRBV5-6	TRBJ2-4	-	-
CASRQDRGSEKLFF	TGTGCCAGCAGACAGGACAGGGGGTCTGAAAAACTGTTTTTT	TRBV7-2	TRBJ1-4	TRBD1	-
CASSRRTSGTYEQYF	TGTGCCAGCAGCCGTCGGACTAGCGGGACCTACGAGCAGTACTTC	TRBV28	TRBJ2-7	TRBD2	-
CASMKLSTNTEAFF	TGCGCCAGCATGAAACTGTCTACGAACACTGAAGCTTTCTTT	TRBV10-2	TRBJ1-1	-	once
CASSATGSNTEAFF	TGTGCCAGCAGCGCTACAGGGTCGAACACTGAAGCTTTCTTT	TRBV9	TRBJ1-1	-	few
CASSKLREFNSPLHF	TGTGCCAGCAGCAAACTTAGGGAGTTTAATTCACCCCTCCACTTT	TRBV21-1	TRBJ1-6	-	-
CASSSSGRGYNEQFF	TGTGCCAGCAGTTCTAGCGGGAGGGGTTACAATGAGCAGTTCTTC	TRBV27	TRBJ2-1	TRBD2	-
CASGWDTSYGYTF	TGTGCCAGCGGGTGGGACACGAGCTATGGCTACACCTTC	TRBV28	TRBJ1-2	-	-
CASSLMGGRYQETQYF	TGTGCCAGCAGCTTGATGGGGGGACGGTACCAAGAGACCCAGTACTTC	TRBV5-5	TRBJ2-5	-	-
CASSQARGSEQYF	TGTGCCAGCAGCCAAGCTCGGGGGTCCGAGCAGTACTTC	TRBV14	TRBJ2-7	-	once
CASGTSGSSGELFF	TGTGCCAGCGGGACTAGCGGGAGTTCCGGGGAGCTGTTTTTT	TRBV2	TRBJ2-2	TRBD2	-
CASSLVAGVKTQYF	TGTGCCAGCAGCTTAGTAGCGGGAGTTAAGACCCAGTACTTC	TRBV11-2	TRBJ2-5	TRBD2	-
CASSQEGLAESNEQFF	TGTGCCAGCAGCCAAGAGGGACTAGCGGAGTCCAATGAGCAGTTCTTC	TRBV3-1/TRBV3-2	TRBJ2-1	TRBD2	-
CASSVAGGPSTHEQFF	TGTGCCAGCAGCGTAGCGGGAGGGCCTAGTACCCATGAGCAGTTCTTC	TRBV9	TRBJ2-1	TRBD2	-
CASSPAGQGGLYEQYF	TGTGCCAGCAGCCCCGCCGGGCAGGGGGGCCTCTACGAGCAGTACTTC	TRBV3-1/TRBV3-2	TRBJ2-7	-	-
CASSTGIPTEAFF	TGTGCCAGCAGTACGGGGATTCCCACTGAAGCTTTCTTT	TRBV27	TRBJ1-1	-	once
CASSLGGLTEAFF	TGCGCCAGCAGCTTGGGGGGCCTCACTGAAGCTTTCTTT	TRBV5-1	TRBJ1-1	-	-
CASSPTGFSYEQYF	TGTGCCAGCAGCCCGACGGGGTTCTCCTACGAGCAGTACTTC	TRBV9	TRBJ2-7	-	-
CASSFGLAGENEQFF	TGTGCCAGCAGCTTTGGGCTAGCGGGAGAGAATGAGCAGTTCTTC	TRBV5-5	TRBJ2-1	TRBD2	-
CASSEQGMDTEAFF	TGTGCCAGCAGCGAGCAGGGTATGGACACTGAAGCTTTCTTT	TRBV6-5	TRBJ1-1	-	-
CASSSRTGANTGELFF	TGTGCCAGCAGCTCTCGGACAGGGGCGAACACCGGGGAGCTGTTTTTT	TRBV7-2	TRBJ2-2	TRBD1	-